This T cell receptor beta chain came from a study of blood T cell repertoires in COVID-19. Overall study context: Acute-phase and convalescent COVID-19 samples originated in the United States, Italy and Spain. The cDNA or gDNA used as material had been derived from T cells, B-cell-depleted T cells, or PBMCs.

Per the original methods: Amplified reference gene primers provided the basis for estimating nucleated cell counts. Sequenced by immunoSEQ multiplex PCR; TCRdb stores in-frame clones only, minus some. V and J calls and clone size come straight from that table; D and trimming were deduced from the DNA. Of around 500,000 clones listed, over 75% are singletons. The clonotype originates from a human donor in a cohort sampled during active COVID-19. The specimen was peripheral blood.

CDR3 DNA sequence: TGTGCCAGCAGCTTGGTGTCTTACATAGCGTCGCCCCAGCATTTT. This translates into CASSLVSYIASPQHF. The chain carries TRBV5-5 and TRBJ1-5; D remains ambiguous. The CDR3 totals 15 residues. Trimming removed 0 bases at V and 9 bases at J, with 16 bases between. The germline gives CDR1 SGHKS, CDR2 YYEKEE (reference sequence).